This TCR beta chain was captured by sequencing in a study of human T cells and chemical hapten exposure. Sample time point: patch test 3, about 24 weeks after DPC sensitization. Noted treatment: therapeutic diphenylcyclopropenone sensitization with weekly scalp DPC. One entry per CDR3 protein, called by TCRdb with MiXCR from the RACE reads. This table holds over 150,000 distinct CDR3 sequences, about 27% found once. The V gene end was trimmed by 0 bases and the J gene end by 7 bases; junction bases not matched to a gene: 5. The CDR3 totals 15 residues. Germline V gene lookup returns CDR1 SGDLS and CDR2 YYNGEE.

The material was whole blood, obtained in connection with sensitization to the hapten diphenylcyclopropenone (DPC). This receptor was obtained from a woman aged 18-30 years with alopecia areata. Some clones in this sample may be carry-over from other donors' samples. The rearrangement links TRBV9 to TRBJ2-3; 10 bases are a match to TRBD2. CDR3 sequence (DNA): TGTGCCAGCAGCGTAGGTACTAGCGGGGATTATACGCAGTATTTT. Translated, it gives CASSVGTSGDYTQYF.